This record concerns one T cell receptor (beta chain) sequence. The CDR3 length is 14 residues. V dropped 3 bases and J dropped 3 bases, with 13 bases sitting between them. CDR1 is SQVTM and CDR2 is ANQGSEA in the germline V gene. The time point here: pre-sensitization, week 0. Treatment noted: therapeutic diphenylcyclopropenone sensitization with weekly scalp DPC. Sequencing started from total RNA isolated from unfractionated whole blood. This sample was included in a study of human T cells and chemical hapten exposure. Background on the study: Sensitization employed 2% DPC on about 2 cm by about 2 cm of upper inner arm skin.

TCRdb fed the RACE reads into MiXCR, producing one record per CDR3 protein. This table has about 34,000 distinct CDR3 sequences, approximately 10% appearing once. The source is a man aged 50-60 years with alopecia areata. Some clones in this sample may be carry-over from other donors' samples. The chain links TRBV29-1 to TRBJ2-3; D not certain. Sequencing used whole blood, obtained in connection with sensitization to the hapten diphenylcyclopropenone (DPC). CDR3 sequence (DNA): TGCAGCGTTGAGTCCAGCGTGAGTACAGATACGCAGTATTTT. Translated, it gives CSVESSVSTDTQYF.